A single T cell receptor (beta chain) is shown here with its context. This clonotype turned up a few times. Which antigen it targets is not known. The sample holds no much larger clone one base away, and base qualities are not on file. V is clipped by 0 bases and J by 4 bases, and the sequence between their germline boundaries is 9 bases long. The CDR3 holds 15 amino acids from the cysteine to the phenylalanine. CDR3 DNA is the only sequence kept; it has 45 bases, read in frame from the first base. CDR1 and CDR2, looked up from the germline V gene (reference sequence), are LNHNV and YYDKDF. The data are from a study of T cells after yellow fever vaccination (dated by TCRdb to between 2018 and 2021). As for the study more broadly: The SMART-Seq v4 Ultra Low Input RNA kit was used to prepare libraries from fractions with low cell numbers. To track T-cell clones before and after primary and booster YFV17D yellow fever vaccination, bulk TCR alpha and beta repertoires were sequenced longitudinally. The cohort comprised two healthy male donors, one aged 18 to 30 and one aged 30 to 40 years. Bulk PBMC replicates and cell subsets were isolated from blood drawn at multiple timepoints before and after both primary and secondary immunization. What the work shows at the level of the full study, not this receptor alone: Most clones expanded after primary vaccination (96% of CD4 and approximately 86% of CD8) were re-detected after the booster, suggesting that broad memory maintenance occurred. Compared with the primary T-cell response, the secondary T-cell response was weaker but faster, peaking on day 5 rather than day 15. A small share of clonotypes occurred in both CD4 and CD8 compartments, likely arising from convergent recombination. Because only two donors were included in the study, the extent to which the findings can be generalized is limited. FACS-sorted repertoires could contain abundant contaminating clonotypes from the bulk population, so computational filtering was required.

TCR cDNA was made using 5'RACE template switching, a step that added a universal primer site and unique molecular identifiers. Priming for cDNA synthesis came from both the TCR alpha and TCR beta constant segments. Library amplification involved two PCR steps, and the second step added sample barcodes and sequencing adapters. Libraries were sequenced on Illumina HiSeq 2500 (2x100 bp) or NovaSeq (2x150 bp). The authors processed their data as follows. Reads were demultiplexed and collapsed into UMI consensus sequences with MIGEC, and V(D)J alignment was performed with MiXCR. Vaccine-responding clonotypes were identified with edgeR using replicate PBMC samples, with FDR below 0.01 and a log2 fold change above 5 up to day 15 being required. CD4 or CD8 identity was assigned to each bulk clonotype according to whether the clonotype was present at higher abundance in the sequenced CD4 repertoire or the sequenced CD8 repertoire. In TCRdb, the public reads were trimmed at Q25 with fastp and aligned with MiXCR, with productive beta chains retained. Rows with one shared CDR3 protein collapse into an entry with the most common genes and DNA. The V and J calls and clone size are TCRdb's, not the authors'. The sample yields 450,000 to 600,000 distinct CDR3 sequences; 13% were counted once. The ten largest make up around 15% of the sample.

The treatment or condition tag for this specimen amounts to: live attenuated yellow fever vaccine strain. At each blood-draw timepoint, two biological replicates of bulk PBMCs were obtained. PBMCs were isolated from peripheral blood using a standard Ficoll-Paque protocol. TriZol was used to extract RNA from bulk PBMCs, CD4 and CD8 fractions, and dextramer-positive and dextramer-negative fractions. This clonotype was obtained from a man aged 30 to 45 who received the YFV17D yellow fever vaccine. The sequenced sample was PBMCs, obtained on the day of the yellow fever booster vaccination. The chain uses TRBV15 and TRBJ2-2, and TRBD1 may be the D gene, going by 5 matching bases. The CDR3 sequence is CATSREQVGTGELFF. The nucleotide sequence is given as TGTGCCACCAGCAGAGAACAGGTCGGCACCGGGGAGCTGTTTTTT.